These T cell receptor beta chains were read from a single sample in a study of shared clonotypes between healthy human individuals. Here immunoSEQ multiplex PCR was the method, and the copy in TCRdb shows in-frame clones only, minus some. The data show 2.3 million or so clones, approximately 93% seen once. The source material was naive CD4+ T cells from PBMCs. The receptors come from a man between 18 and 35 years old in good health. Some clones in this sample may be carry-over from other donors' samples. CDR3s include the opening cysteine and the closing phenylalanine or tryptophan. A D gene is named only where the DNA matches it firmly.

j_call,d_call,v_call,cdr3_aa
TRBJ1-4,TRBD1,TRBV5-1,CASSSGTGPFNEKLFF
TRBJ2-4,TRBD1,TRBV19,CASSATGRGIQYF
TRBJ1-5,-,TRBV11-2,CASSTNGGYQPQHF
TRBJ1-5,-,TRBV2,CASSEARKGWNQPQHF
TRBJ2-1,TRBD1,TRBV5-1,CASSGRGQGTYNEQFF
TRBJ1-1,-,TRBV7-2,CASSFGGATEAFF
TRBJ1-1,TRBD1,TRBV28,CASSFFARNRTGGGAFF
TRBJ2-7,TRBD2,TRBV7-2,CASSLGASGYEQYF
TRBJ2-5,TRBD2,TRBV5-8,CASSPGTSGRAGETQYF
TRBJ2-7,-,TRBV5-1,CASSLAVGIVNEQYF
TRBJ2-2,-,TRBV7-3,CASATGSGNTGELFF
TRBJ2-1,TRBD2,TRBV5-1,CASNPLAGGPNEQFF
TRBJ2-6,-,TRBV4-2,CASSQLSGAGANVLTF
TRBJ2-7,-,TRBV11-3,CASSSKTGGEQYF
TRBJ1-1,-,TRBV6-1,CASSESQSYRIEAFF
TRBJ2-5,-,TRBV28,CASSLGGVQETQYF
TRBJ1-5,TRBD1,TRBV19,CASSTDRFNQPQHF
TRBJ2-1,-,TRBV4-1,CASSQDREYNEQFF
TRBJ1-1,TRBD1,TRBV5-1,CASSPKAMTGAGTEAFF
TRBJ2-7,-,TRBV5-1,CASSLTFNEQYF
TRBJ2-2,TRBD2,TRBV5-8,CASSCPGGADGTGELFF
TRBJ2-1,-,TRBV25-1,CASLDPSANEQFF
TRBJ2-5,-,TRBV7-3,CASSFGGYAQETQYF
TRBJ2-3,TRBD2,TRBV7-8,CASSLDGLAGGALDTQYF
TRBJ2-1,TRBD2,TRBV4-2,CASSQEPGLAGGPSNEQFF
TRBJ1-2,-,TRBV28,CASSAILYGYTF
TRBJ2-4,TRBD2,TRBV28,CASGPPSGLAKNIQYF